These 24 T cell receptor beta chains share one sample of origin, sequenced in a study of T-cell memory formation after mild COVID-19. From the 5' RACE reads, TCRdb called clonotypes with MiXCR, one entry per CDR3 protein. Found here are about 430,000 distinct CDR3 sequences, 18% of them singletons; the top ten hold 20% to 25%. The sequenced material came from PBMCs or a T cell subset sorted from them (not recorded which). These receptors all stem from a man younger than 30 who had mild COVID-19 (a few samples of this study predate the infection). Cell type and time point are not known.

This clonotype was recorded a few times. V is TRBV12-5 and J is TRBJ2-3; perhaps TRBD1 as D (6 bases). V shed 3 bases and J shed 1 base, with 11 bases lying between them. This CDR3 comprises 15 residues. Per the germline V gene, CDR1 is LGHNT and CDR2 is FRNRAP. CDR3 DNA: TGTGCTAGTGGTTTTAACTCAGGGGGCACAGATACGCAGTATTTT. Protein sequence: CASGFNSGGTDTQYF.

This clonotype appeared a few times. The chain combines TRBV6-5 with TRBJ2-1, with D perhaps TRBD1 (6 bases). The V end lost 8 bases, the J end lost 9 bases, and 20 bases lay between the germline ends. The CDR3 has 14 residues. Germline-derived CDR1 and CDR2 are MNHEY and SVGAGI. CDR3 coding DNA: TGTGCCAGCTCCCGGAGTGGGGGCGGAGGTGAGCAGTTCTTC. Residues: CASSRSGGGGEQFF.

V is TRBV10-3 and J is TRBJ2-5; 10 nucleotides agree with TRBD1. V lost 10 bases, J lost 5 bases, and 7 bases stayed unmatched. This CDR3 has 13 residues. The germline CDR1 and CDR2 sequences are ENHRY and SYGVKD. The CDR3 is CASQTGGLETQYF. The CDR3 nucleotides are TGTGCCAGCCAGACAGGGGGCCTGGAGACCCAGTACTTC.

The CDR3: CASSQETSPYGYTF. In DNA, the CDR3 is TGCGCCAGCAGCCAAGAAACCAGCCCTTATGGCTACACCTTC. The rearrangement links TRBV4-3 to TRBJ1-2, with D unclear. Germline CDR1 LGHNA, CDR2 YSLEER. With 0 bases removed from V and 5 bases from J, the gap between germline ends came to 10 bases. The CDR3 covers 14 residues.

The CDR3 coding sequence is TGTGCCAGCTCACCGAACCGGCCACAGGGGGGACTACAAGAGACCCAGTACTTC. As protein: CASSPNRPQGGLQETQYF. V is TRBV18 and J is TRBJ2-5, with D maybe TRBD1 (8 bases). Germline CDR1 reads KGHSH; CDR2 reads LQKENI. This CDR3 comprises 18 residues. The V end was cut by 3 bases, the J end by 2 bases, with 22 bases between.

The chain combines TRBV9 with TRBJ1-2; D call uncertain. Trimming removed 0 bases from V and 0 bases from J, with 9 bases in between. The CDR3 is made up of 15 amino acids. Germline-derived CDR1 and CDR2 are SGDLS and YYNGEE. CDR3 sequence: CASSVGVRANYGYTF. CDR3 coding DNA: TGTGCCAGCAGCGTAGGTGTCAGAGCTAACTATGGCTACACCTTC.

This chain links TRBV9 with TRBJ1-1; tentative D call: TRBD1 (5 bases). The V gene's germline CDR1 is SGDLS and CDR2 YYNGEE. Trimming pared 4 bases from V and 8 bases from J, leaving 9 bases between. The CDR3 has 11 residues. In DNA form, the CDR3 reads TGTGCCAGCAGCCGAGCAGGGGAAGCTTTCTTT. Its protein product is CASSRAGEAFF.

V usage is TRBV11-2 and J usage is TRBJ2-3, with D unresolved. V was pared by 1 base and J by 0 bases, with 11 bases between. The CDR3 is 16 amino acids. Germline V gives CDR1 SGHAT, CDR2 FQNNGV. CDR3: CASSLVGGTSTDTQYF. The CDR3 coding sequence is TGTGCCAGCAGCTTAGTCGGCGGAACTAGCACAGATACGCAGTATTTT.

At least ten counts were recorded for this clonotype. The chain is built from TRBV5-1 and TRBJ1-4, with D possibly matching TRBD1 (6 bases). From germline, CDR1 is SGHRS and CDR2 YFSETQ. The length of the CDR3 is 15 residues. The V end was cut by 2 bases, the J end by 3 bases, with 11 bases between. CDR3 residues: CASSFLQGANEKLFF. The DNA for the CDR3 is TGCGCCAGCAGCTTTTTACAGGGAGCTAATGAAAAACTGTTTTTT.

This clonotype was seen repeatedly, ten times or more. The CDR3 DNA follows: TGTGCCAGCAGCGCCGACTGGAGACAAGAGACCCAGTACTTC. This gives the protein CASSADWRQETQYF. The chain couples TRBV7-9 to TRBJ2-5; no reliable D call. Germline CDR1 SEHNR, CDR2 FQNEAQ (reference sequence). V was trimmed by 5 bases and J by 2 bases, leaving 12 bases between them. The CDR3 is 14 residues long.

This clonotype was seen only a few times. Given the absence of the conserved phenylalanine or tryptophan at the CDR3 end, a read error is likely. It is unclear where the CDR3 begins or ends on the DNA, so no DNA is shown, and the CDR3 is as TCRdb lists it. V is TRBV18 and J is TRBJ2-1; the tabulated D call, TRBD1, remains unverified against the DNA. The CDR3 has 9 residues if both end residues are counted. The germline V gene has CDR1 KGHSH and CDR2 LQKENI. The CDR3 region is CASSPDGTG.

This clonotype was counted a few times. V is TRBV4-3 and J is TRBJ2-4, with D unresolved. The V gene lost 0 bases and the J gene lost 2 bases, with 11 bases spanning the gap. The CDR3 extends over 16 amino acids. The V gene's germline CDR1 is LGHNA and CDR2 YSLEER. The CDR3 bases are TGCGCCAGCAGCCAAGAGGTCTGGGCAACCAAAAACATTCAGTACTTC. Its protein product is CASSQEVWATKNIQYF.

This clonotype was recorded a few times. The chain is built from TRBV4-1 and TRBJ2-6; tentative D call: TRBD2 (5 bases). The CDR3 has 18 amino acids. The V gene's germline CDR1 is MGHRA and CDR2 YSYEKL. V dropped 1 base and J dropped 0 bases, with 13 bases sitting between them. The CDR3 coding sequence is TGCGCCAGCAGCCAAGTCGGGATATGGAGCTCTGGGGCCAACGTCCTGACTTTC. Its translation: CASSQVGIWSSGANVLTF.

The J gene is TRBJ2-7, the V gene TRBV30, with 10 nucleotides matching TRBD1. Germline V gene lookup returns CDR1 GTSNPN and CDR2 SVGIG (reference sequence). V lost 6 bases, J lost 2 bases, and 13 bases stayed unmatched. This CDR3 has 16 amino acids. The CDR3 spells CACHWLRQGATYEQYF. In DNA, the CDR3 is TGTGCCTGCCATTGGCTGAGACAGGGGGCGACCTACGAGCAGTACTTC.

This clonotype was counted between two and nine times. The rearrangement uses TRBV6-1 and TRBJ1-5; unclear D gene. CDR1 is MNHNS and CDR2 is SASEGT in the germline V gene. This CDR3 is 13 amino acids long. V was cut by 6 bases and J by 4 bases, with 10 bases left in between. The CDR3, as DNA: TGTGCCAGCAGGGCGGGGATGAATCAGCCCCAGCATTTT. This sequence encodes CASRAGMNQPQHF.

This clonotype showed up just a few times. The genes are TRBV7-9 and TRBJ2-6; D remains unclear. The length of the CDR3 is 15 residues. CDR1 and CDR2 from the germline V gene are SEHNR and FQNEAQ (reference sequence). Trimming stripped 3 bases from V and 6 bases from J, with 12 bases between. CDR3 sequence (DNA): TGTGCCAGCAGCTTGGGCCCGGCCCCGGCCAACGTCCTGACTTTC. Translated, it gives CASSLGPAPANVLTF.

This chain connects TRBV19 to TRBJ1-2; 10 bases match TRBD1. The CDR3 contains 16 residues. Germline CDR1 LNHDA, CDR2 SQIVND (reference sequence). With 4 bases clipped from V and 7 bases from J, the junction kept 12 bases outside the gene matches. This CDR3 is CASSTGTGARPRGYTF. In DNA, the CDR3 is TGTGCCAGTAGTACCGGGACAGGGGCCCGTCCTCGTGGCTACACCTTC.

In this sample, this clonotype turned up many times. This chain joins TRBV6-2 or TRBV6-3 and TRBJ1-5; D remains ambiguous. CDR3 size: 12 residues. The germline V and J ends were trimmed by 8 bases and 5 bases, with 10 bases remaining between them. Germline V gene lookup returns CDR1 MNHEY and CDR2 SVGEGT. The CDR3 DNA follows: TGTGCCAGCGCTTCCTCCTATCAGCCCCAGCATTTT. Encoded protein: CASASSYQPQHF.

The V call is TRBV5-8, the J call TRBJ2-3; 12 positions agree with TRBD2. In germline, CDR1 is SGHTS, CDR2 YDEGEE. The CDR3 has 15 residues. After removal of 5 bases from V and 3 bases from J, the junction contained 4 bases not matched to a gene. The CDR3 DNA is TGTGCCAGCAGGTCTAGCGGGGGGGCGACAGATACGCAGTATTTT. Translation gives CASRSSGGATDTQYF.

The sample holds a few counts of this clonotype. The V and J genes are TRBV5-1 and TRBJ2-2; weak D call: TRBD1 (6 bases). This CDR3 contains 15 residues. Trimming cost V 7 bases and J 4 bases, with 17 bases left between them. CDR1 and CDR2 from the germline V gene are SGHRS and YFSETQ. The CDR3, as DNA: TGCGCCAGCGCAAGTAGGCAGGGGAGCACCGGGGAGCTGTTTTTT. Its protein is CASASRQGSTGELFF.

This clonotype was counted a single time. The chain joins TRBV7-2 to TRBJ2-5; tentatively, D is TRBD1 (6 bases). The V gene lost 3 bases and the J gene lost 5 bases, with 19 bases spanning the gap. Germline CDR1 SGHTA, CDR2 FQGNSA. CDR3 length equals 16 residues. The CDR3 nucleotides are TGTGCCAGCAGCTTTAATCCCAGGGCCACAGGGGAGACCCAGTACTTC. Its protein is CASSFNPRATGETQYF.

This clonotype was counted only a few times. This rearrangement joins TRBV6-9 to TRBJ2-5; the D gene is possibly TRBD2 (6 bases). The V end was cut by 6 bases, the J end by 5 bases, with 19 bases between. CDR1 MNHGY and CDR2 SVAAGI come from the germline V gene. This CDR3 comprises 15 residues. For the CDR3, the DNA is TGTGCCAGCAGAAGACCCCTGGGAGGTTACGAGACCCAGTACTTC. Translating gives CASRRPLGGYETQYF.

On this clonotype: Its ends do not fully match the called genes, so a read error is possible. The J gene is TRBJ1-5, the V gene TRBV29-1, with 7 bases that match TRBD1. Looked up from germline, CDR1 is SQVTM and CDR2 is ANQGSEA. The CDR3 consists of 14 residues. The CDR3 sequence: CSAMTGFGNQPKHF. The CDR3 DNA follows: TGCAGCGCCATGACAGGGTTTGGCAATCAGCCCAAGCATTTT. Filled out from reference TRBV29-1 and TRBJ1-5, the complete variable domain reads SAVISQKPSRDICQRGTSLTIQCQVDSQVTMMFWYRQQPGQSLTLIATANQGSEATYESGFVIDKFPISRPNLTFSTLTVSNMSPEDSSIYLCSAMTGFGNQPKHFGDGTRLSIL.

In this sample, this clonotype turned up a few times. The chain has TRBV4-2 and TRBJ2-3; 13 nucleotides align to TRBD2. Germline loops: CDR1 LGHNA, CDR2 YNFKEQ. V dropped 6 bases and J dropped 7; count of bases not matched to a gene: 7. The CDR3 loop spans 15 amino acids. The CDR3 loop is CASRHTSGGDHTQYF. In nucleotides, the CDR3 is TGTGCCAGCAGGCATACTAGCGGGGGGGACCATACGCAGTATTTT.